The 31 T cell receptor beta chains below all came from one sample that was sequenced in a study of blood T cell repertoires in COVID-19 (dated by TCRdb to 2020 to 2021). Library preparation used the immunoSEQ multiplex PCR assay. In TCRdb, the immuneACCESS table is reduced to in-frame sequences with V and J assigned. These tables do not hold every clone; where another copy was compared, an unresolved V gene accounts for under half, and the others remain unexplained. This sample comprises 20,000 to 30,000 clones, roughly 88% of them detected only once. 20% to 25% of the sample comes from the top ten. The sequenced sample consisted of peripheral blood. The receptors here all came from a man aged 70-80 years in a cohort sampled during active COVID-19.

The CDR3 region is CASSLRYRQAAVNTEAFF. The CDR3 DNA is TGTGCCAGCAGCTTGAGGTACCGACAGGCGGCAGTGAACACTGAAGCTTTCTTT. The genes are TRBV5-6 and TRBJ1-1, with TRBD1 as a possible D gene (6 bases). Germline loops: CDR1 SGHDT, CDR2 YYEEEE. The V gene lost 1 base and the J gene lost 0 bases, with 19 bases spanning the gap. The CDR3 is 18 amino acids.

The rearrangement links TRBV29-1 to TRBJ2-2; D unclear. The V end lost 4 bases, the J end lost 2 bases, and 11 bases lay between the germline ends. CDR1 and CDR2 (germline): SQVTM, ANQGSEA. The CDR3 totals 14 residues. CDR3 loop: CSVVYSLNTGELFF. The DNA of the CDR3 is TGCAGCGTTGTTTACAGCTTAAACACCGGGGAGCTGTTTTTT.

This chain connects TRBV28 to TRBJ1-2, with D possibly matching TRBD1 (5 bases). CDR3 length: 12 amino acids. From germline, CDR1 is MDHEN and CDR2 SYDVKM. V lost 7 bases to trimming and J lost 6 bases, with 12 bases between them. CDR3: CASNRQNHGYTF. The CDR3 nucleotides read TGTGCCAGCAACCGACAGAACCATGGCTACACCTTC.

The chain employs TRBV28 and TRBJ1-2; perhaps TRBD1 as D (6 bases). Germline CDR1 and CDR2: MDHEN and SYDVKM. The CDR3 loop spans 13 amino acids. Trimming shortened V by 5 bases and J by 4 bases, and 11 bases separated the two germline ends. CDR3 bases: TGTGCCAGCAGTCAGGGGTCTGGCTATGGCTACACCTTC. Its protein is CASSQGSGYGYTF.

In the case of this clone: Mismatch with germline at one junction end may stem from a read error. The rearrangement links TRBV6-5 to TRBJ2-1; D is uncertain. Germline CDR1 is MNHEY and CDR2 is SVGAGI. The CDR3 is made up of 15 amino acids. The CDR3 region has the DNA TGTGCCAGCACTTACACATCACGCTCCTACAATGAGCAGTTCTTC. It is translated as CASTYTSRSYNEQFF.

The chain joins TRBV19 to TRBJ1-5; 7 nucleotides match TRBD1. The trim removed 6 bases at V and 5 bases at J, leaving 4 bases unmatched. The germline gives CDR1 LNHDA, CDR2 SQIVND (reference sequence). CDR3 size: 13 residues. The DNA of the CDR3 is TGTGCCAGTAGACGTGACAGGGATCAGCCCCAGCATTTT. Its translation is CASRRDRDQPQHF.

The J gene is TRBJ2-4, the V gene TRBV5-4; D is perhaps TRBD1 (6 bases). The CDR3 loop spans 18 amino acids. Trimming took 1 base from V and 0 from J, leaving 17 bases between them. Germline V lookup: CDR1 SGHNT, CDR2 YYREEE (reference sequence). The CDR3 DNA follows: TGTGCCAGCAGCTTGCACGTGTCCAGGGGAATAGCCAAAAACATTCAGTACTTC. As protein: CASSLHVSRGIAKNIQYF.

The chain is built from TRBV3-1 (or the pseudogene TRBV3-2) and TRBJ2-1, with 7 positions matching TRBD2. The germline CDR1 and CDR2 sequences are LGHDT and YNNKEL (reference sequence). V lost 4 bases to trimming and J lost 1 base; unmatched junction nucleotides: 1. The CDR3 sequence is 14 residues long. CDR3 sequence (DNA): TGTGCCAGCAGCCGACTAGCATCCTACAATGAGCAGTTCTTC. This gives the protein CASSRLASYNEQFF.

The chain employs TRBV19 and TRBJ2-3, with 8 positions matching TRBD2. The CDR3 totals 17 residues. The trim removed 4 bases at V and 3 bases at J, leaving 12 bases unmatched. The V gene's germline CDR1 is LNHDA and CDR2 SQIVND (reference sequence). In DNA form, the CDR3 reads TGTGCCAGTAGTAACCCCGGGAGCGGGAGAAGGACAGATACGCAGTATTTT. Protein product: CASSNPGSGRRTDTQYF.

The chain recombines TRBV2 with TRBJ2-5, with TRBD2 as a possible D gene (5 bases). This CDR3 contains 14 residues. Germline V gene lookup returns CDR1 SNHLY and CDR2 FYNNEI. The V end lost 5 bases, the J end lost 2 bases, and 12 bases lay between the germline ends. CDR3 sequence: CASSRTGLQETQYF. CDR3 nucleotides: TGTGCCAGCAGTAGGACTGGACTTCAAGAGACCCAGTACTTC. Together with reference TRBV2 and TRBJ2-5, the CDR3 gives the full variable domain: EPEVTQTPSHQVTQMGQEVILRCVPISNHLYFYWYRQILGQKVEFLVSFYNNEISEKSEIFDDQFSVERPDGSNFTLKIRSTKLEDSAMYFCASSRTGLQETQYFGPGTRLLVL.

The rearrangement joins TRBV5-6 to TRBJ2-3, with TRBD2 matching over 8 bases. V shed 4 bases and J 4 bases; nucleotides not matched to a gene: 2. CDR3 size: 13 residues. Germline V gives CDR1 SGHDT, CDR2 YYEEEE. The CDR3 sequence: CASSRTSPDTQYF. The CDR3 nucleotides are TGTGCCAGCAGCCGGACTAGCCCAGATACGCAGTATTTT.

The chain joins TRBV6-5 to TRBJ2-3, with 10 bases fitting TRBD1. CDR1 is MNHEY and CDR2 is SVGAGI in the germline V gene. V shed 4 bases, J shed 7 bases, and the junction held 5 bases outside the gene matches. The CDR3 is made up of 14 amino acids. This chain's CDR3 is CASSSGQGVNTQYF. The CDR3 DNA reads TGTGCCAGCAGTTCCGGACAGGGGGTGAATACGCAGTATTTT.

This clone was counted a few times. The chain employs TRBV6-2 or TRBV6-3 and TRBJ2-7; D is possibly TRBD2 (6 bases). Deletions cut 4 bases from V and 2 bases from J, with 15 bases between. This CDR3 spans 15 amino acids. CDR1 MNHEY and CDR2 SVGEGT come from the germline V gene. This CDR3 is CASSSLGTLAYEQYF. The CDR3 nucleotides read TGTGCCAGCAGTTCCCTCGGGACTCTTGCCTACGAGCAGTACTTC.

The chain is built from TRBV5-4 and TRBJ2-3; 7 bases align to TRBD2. V shed 0 bases, J shed 2 bases, and the junction held 3 bases outside the gene matches. The CDR3 is 15 amino acids. The germline CDR1 and CDR2 sequences are SGHNT and YYREEE (reference sequence). The CDR3 reads CASSLGLADTDTQYF. The CDR3, as DNA: TGTGCCAGCAGCTTGGGGCTAGCGGACACAGATACGCAGTATTTT.

The V call is TRBV6-1, the J call TRBJ1-1; the D is unclear. CDR1 is MNHNS, CDR2 SASEGT, per germline. V lost 1 base, J lost 7 bases, and 10 bases lay in between. This CDR3 spans 13 amino acids. CDR3 DNA: TGTGCCAGCAGTGAAGGCCGGGAGATTGAAGCTTTCTTT. It encodes CASSEGREIEAFF.

The V gene is TRBV18, the J gene TRBJ2-1, with D hard to call. CDR1 and CDR2 (germline): KGHSH, LQKENI. The V end was cut by 5 bases, the J end by 0 bases, with 5 bases between. The CDR3 totals 13 residues. The CDR3 sequence: CASSASSYNEQFF. CDR3 nucleotide sequence: TGTGCCAGCTCAGCCAGCTCCTACAATGAGCAGTTCTTC.

V is TRBV20-1 and J is TRBJ2-6, with TRBD1 matching 11 bases. V shed 3 bases and J 1 base; nucleotides not matched to a gene: 5. The V gene's germline CDR1 is DFQATT and CDR2 SNEGSKA (reference sequence). The CDR3 loop spans 17 amino acids. CDR3 bases: TGCAGTGCTAGTCAGGACAGGGGGCTATCTGGGGCCAACGTCCTGACTTTC. Translated: CSASQDRGLSGANVLTF.

The gene calls are TRBV6-5 and TRBJ2-5; 7 nucleotides match TRBD1. CDR1 MNHEY and CDR2 SVGAGI come from the germline V gene. This CDR3 comprises 15 residues. The ends lost 5 bases at V and 4 bases at J; junction bases unmatched: 10. The CDR3 here is CASSPRQGGAETQYF. The CDR3, as DNA: TGTGCCAGCAGTCCCCGCCAAGGGGGCGCAGAGACCCAGTACTTC.

CDR3 sequence (DNA): TGTGCCAGTAGTAGGGGGTACAGGGGGATCAACTCTCAAGAGACCCAGTACTTC. As protein: CASSRGYRGINSQETQYF. The chain has TRBV19 and TRBJ2-5; 8 bases line up with TRBD1. With 4 bases clipped from V and 2 bases from J, the junction kept 15 bases outside the gene matches. From germline, CDR1 is LNHDA and CDR2 SQIVND (reference sequence). This CDR3 spans 18 amino acids.

This sequence joins TRBV27 and TRBJ1-1; 7 positions agree with TRBD1. V trimming: 5 bases; J trimming: 1 base; junction bases outside the gene matches: 7. The CDR3 extends over 15 amino acids. Looked up from germline, CDR1 is MNHEY and CDR2 is SMNVEV (reference sequence). The CDR3 loop is CASSINRQGNTEAFF. For the CDR3, the DNA is TGTGCCAGCAGTATAAATAGACAGGGGAACACTGAAGCTTTCTTT.

The CDR3 here is CASLEQGRPGYEQYF. DNA for the CDR3: TGTGCCAGCTTGGAGCAGGGGCGGCCAGGGTACGAGCAGTACTTC. This sequence joins TRBV7-2 and TRBJ2-7; D is possibly TRBD1 (6 bases). Germline CDR1 SGHTA, CDR2 FQGNSA. Trimming removed 8 bases from V and 4 bases from J, with 21 bases in between. The CDR3 spans 15 residues.

This clone was seen a handful of times. The V and J genes are TRBV28 and TRBJ1-1; D perhaps matches TRBD1 (5 bases). The CDR3 runs 14 residues. Trimming stripped 2 bases from V and 0 bases from J, with 7 bases between. Germline lookup yields CDR1 MDHEN and CDR2 SYDVKM. CDR3 bases: TGTGCCAGCAGTTTAGGACATATGAACACTGAAGCTTTCTTT. The encoded protein is CASSLGHMNTEAFF.

This chain connects TRBV7-9 to TRBJ2-1; 11 bases align to TRBD2. This CDR3 comprises 15 residues. J lost 8 bases, V lost 3 bases, and 6 bases had no gene match. Germline-derived CDR1 and CDR2 are SEHNR and FQNEAQ (reference sequence). The CDR3 loop is CASSFQLAGAHEQFF. In nucleotides, the CDR3 is TGTGCCAGCAGCTTCCAACTAGCGGGAGCCCATGAGCAGTTCTTC.

J is TRBJ2-4 and V is TRBV19; 12 nucleotides match TRBD2. The CDR3 spans 18 residues. Trimming removed 6 bases from V and 0 bases from J; junction bases left unmatched: 9. The germline V gene encodes CDR1 LNHDA and CDR2 SQIVND (reference sequence). This CDR3 is CASSLASGRAVAKNIQYF. The CDR3 nucleotides read TGTGCCAGTAGCTTAGCTAGCGGGAGGGCCGTAGCCAAAAACATTCAGTACTTC.

A few counts support this clone. The CDR3 coding sequence is TGTGCCAGCAGTTTATCCACCATCTTGCCTATACAGGGGGCGCCGAACACTGAAGCTTTCTTT. Its translation is CASSLSTILPIQGAPNTEAFF. The gene calls are TRBV28 and TRBJ1-1; 9 positions match TRBD1. Trimming at V came to 1 base and at J to 1 base, leaving 19 bases not matched to a gene. Per germline, CDR1 MDHEN and CDR2 SYDVKM. The CDR3 is 21 residues long. The variable domain in full, completed from reference TRBV28 and TRBJ1-1, reads DVKVTQSSRYLVKRTGEKVFLECVQDMDHENMFWYRQDPGLGLRLIYFSYDVKMKEKGDIPEGYSVSREKKERFSLILESASTNQTSMYLCASSLSTILPIQGAPNTEAFFGQGTRLTVV.

The chain links TRBV28 to TRBJ1-2, with 8 bases matching TRBD1. Germline V gives CDR1 MDHEN, CDR2 SYDVKM. This CDR3 is 15 amino acids long. V shed 5 bases, J shed 8 bases, and the junction held 13 bases outside the gene matches. Here the CDR3 DNA reads TGTGCCAGCAGTCCCGGACAGGGCCGCGTCCGAGGCTACACCTTC. This gives the protein CASSPGQGRVRGYTF.

The chain joins TRBV27 to TRBJ2-7, with a possible D match to TRBD2 (6 bases). Germline V CDR1 and CDR2: MNHEY, SMNVEV (reference sequence). The CDR3 runs to 14 residues. V was clipped by 6 bases and J by 7 bases, with 19 bases between them. In DNA form, the CDR3 reads TGTGCCAGCAGCCGGAGACGGGAGCGAGGGGAGCAGTACTTC. Its protein product is CASSRRRERGEQYF.

This clone has only one observation. The chain links TRBV6-5 to TRBJ1-5; 7 positions agree with TRBD1. The CDR3 consists of 15 residues. Germline CDR1 MNHEY, CDR2 SVGAGI. V was pared by 6 bases and J by 6 bases, with 11 bases of the junction left unmatched. The CDR3 loop reads CASRARDRVGQPQHF. The CDR3 nucleotides read TGTGCCAGCAGGGCCAGAGACAGGGTAGGTCAGCCCCAGCATTTT.

V gene TRBV6-2 or TRBV6-3 combines with J gene TRBJ2-1, with 7 positions matching TRBD1. The junction had 10 bases not matched to a gene; V was cut back by 2 bases and J by 9 bases. CDR3 length: 15 residues. CDR1 is MNHEY, CDR2 SVGEGT, per germline. The CDR3 nucleotides read TGTGCCAGCAGTTACGTTCAAGAGGGGGCGAGTGAGCAGTTCTTC. Amino acids: CASSYVQEGASEQFF.

This chain connects TRBV5-8 to TRBJ1-4, with D possibly being TRBD1 (6 bases). Germline-derived CDR1 and CDR2 are SGHTS and YDEGEE. Trimming left V 3 bases short and J 5 bases short, with 11 bases between. The CDR3 runs 14 residues. DNA of the CDR3: TGTGCCAGCAGCTCGGGACAATCGAATGAAAAACTGTTTTTT. Translated, it gives CASSSGQSNEKLFF. Full variable domain (remainder filled in from reference TRBV5-8 and TRBJ1-4): EAGVTQSPTHLIKTRGQQATLRCSPISGHTSVYWYQQALGLGLQFLLWYDEGEERNRGNFPPRFSGRQFPNYSSELNVNALELEDSALYLCASSSGQSNEKLFFGSGTQLSVL.

This sequence joins TRBV19 and TRBJ1-2; perhaps TRBD1 as D (6 bases). V gave up 7 bases and J gave up 3 bases, with 12 bases separating them. The germline V gene has CDR1 LNHDA and CDR2 SQIVND (reference sequence). The CDR3 totals 13 residues. This chain's CDR3 is CASMDRLDYGYTF. The DNA of the CDR3 is TGTGCCAGTATGGACAGACTCGACTATGGCTACACCTTC.